These T cell receptor beta chains were read from a single sample in a study of OX40 agonist ivuxolimab in advanced cancers. The table came from immunoSEQ multiplex PCR; TCRdb's copy has only in-frame clones and leaves some out. The data show under 85,000 clones, 88% seen once. Sequenced material: CD4+ or CD8+ T cells sorted from blood, taken in a trial of the OX40 agonist ivuxolimab. The receptor set was obtained from an adult with an advanced solid tumor such as melanoma, head and neck, liver or kidney cancer. The CDR3 runs from the conserved cysteine through the conserved F or W. The order of the fields is CDR3 protein, CDR3 DNA, J gene, V gene, clone size, D gene. The D gene is left open where the match is weak. The size entry is marked missing in some rows and otherwise reads once, few, many or a size class.

CASSIPGQMNTEAFF | TGTGCCAGCAGCATACCGGGACAGATGAACACTGAAGCTTTCTTT | TRBJ1-1 | TRBV5-6 | NA | TRBD1
CASSIDISGTATYNEQFF | TGTGCCAGTAGTATAGATATTTCCGGGACAGCCACCTACAATGAGCAGTTCTTC | TRBJ2-1 | TRBV19 | NA | TRBD1
CASTESVNTEAFF | TGTGCCAGCACTGAATCCGTTAACACTGAAGCTTTCTTT | TRBJ1-1 | TRBV2 | NA | NA
CASRDSSTDTQYF | TGTGCCAGCAGGGACAGCAGCACAGATACGCAGTATTTT | TRBJ2-3 | TRBV28 | NA | NA
CASSTGGGYGYTF | TGTGCCAGCAGTACAGGGGGGGGCTATGGCTACACCTTC | TRBJ1-2 | TRBV6-1 | NA | TRBD1
CASGISNEQYF | TGTGCTAGTGGTATCTCTAACGAGCAGTACTTC | TRBJ2-7 | TRBV12-5 | NA | NA
CASNHQGGDQPQHF | TGTGCCAGCAACCATCAGGGGGGGGATCAGCCCCAGCATTTT | TRBJ1-5 | TRBV6-6 | NA | TRBD1
CASSQPWRTGANVLTF | TGTGCCAGCTCACAGCCATGGAGGACTGGGGCCAACGTCCTGACTTTC | TRBJ2-6 | TRBV18 | NA | NA
CASSIGQNNSPLHF | TGTGCCAGCAGCATAGGGCAAAATAATTCACCCCTCCACTTT | TRBJ1-6 | TRBV11-2 | NA | NA
CASSFTSGLGKTQYF | TGTGCCAGCAGCTTCACTAGCGGTCTGGGAAAGACCCAGTACTTC | TRBJ2-5 | TRBV7-2 | NA | TRBD2
CASTPGYTF | TGTGCCAGCACCCCAGGCTACACCTTC | TRBJ1-2 | TRBV7-3 | NA | NA
CASSLEAFRTLFF | TGTGCCAGCAGCTTAGAGGCATTTCGAACACTGTTTTTT | TRBJ1-4 | TRBV7-8 | NA | NA
CSMTSGGAPETQYF | TGCAGCATGACTAGCGGGGGGGCTCCCGAGACCCAGTACTTC | TRBJ2-5 | TRBV29-1 | NA | TRBD2
CASNTIRGQGKVNTEAFF | TGTGCCAGTAATACCATCCGGGGACAGGGGAAAGTGAACACTGAAGCTTTCTTT | TRBJ1-1 | TRBV19 | NA | TRBD1
CSGGPNIQYF | TGCAGTGGGGGTCCAAACATTCAGTACTTC | TRBJ2-4 | TRBV20-1 | NA | NA
CASSQEGRETQYF | TGCGCCAGCAGCCAAGAGGGGCGTGAGACCCAGTACTTC | TRBJ2-5 | TRBV4-3 | NA | NA
CASSVSRVTEAFF | TGTGCCAGCAGCGTTAGCCGGGTCACTGAAGCTTTCTTT | TRBJ1-1 | TRBV11-2 | NA | NA
CASSHLTGEALYGYTF | TGTGCCAGCTCACACCTGACAGGGGAGGCCCTCTATGGCTACACCTTC | TRBJ1-2 | TRBV18 | NA | TRBD1
CASGDGVSYNEQFF | TGTGCCAGCGGCGACGGGGTATCCTACAATGAGCAGTTCTTC | TRBJ2-1 | TRBV7-7 | NA | NA
CASSLPGETQYF | TGCGCCAGCAGCTTGCCGGGGGAGACCCAGTACTTC | TRBJ2-5 | TRBV5-1 | NA | NA
CASSLFSGGADGYTF | TGTGCCAGCAGCTTATTCTCAGGGGGCGCCGATGGCTACACCTTC | TRBJ1-2 | TRBV7-9 | NA | TRBD1
CASSLLGQSEAFF | TGCGCCAGCAGCTTGCTTGGACAGAGTGAAGCTTTCTTT | TRBJ1-1 | TRBV5-1 | NA | NA
CASSPQLGGTDTQYF | TGCGCCAGCAGCCCTCAACTGGGAGGAACAGATACGCAGTATTTT | TRBJ2-3 | TRBV5-1 | once | NA
CASRVSGGRLRQYF | TGTGCCAGCAGGGTTTCCGGGGGACGCTTGAGGCAGTATTTT | TRBJ2-3 | TRBV6-6 | NA | NA
CASSLLVETQYF | TGTGCCAGCAGCTTACTGGTAGAGACCCAGTACTTC | TRBJ2-5 | TRBV7-9 | NA | NA
CASRGRDNSPLHF | TGTGCCAGCAGGGGACGGGATAATTCACCCCTCCACTTT | TRBJ1-6 | TRBV2 | NA | NA
CASSSRDAGEIPIYF | TGTGCCAGCAGCTCCCGGGACGCCGGGGAGATCCCCATATATTTT | TRBJ1-3 | TRBV7-2 | once | NA
CASRGQPNQPQHF | TGTGCCAGCAGGGGACAGCCCAATCAGCCCCAGCATTTT | TRBJ1-5 | TRBV2 | NA | TRBD1